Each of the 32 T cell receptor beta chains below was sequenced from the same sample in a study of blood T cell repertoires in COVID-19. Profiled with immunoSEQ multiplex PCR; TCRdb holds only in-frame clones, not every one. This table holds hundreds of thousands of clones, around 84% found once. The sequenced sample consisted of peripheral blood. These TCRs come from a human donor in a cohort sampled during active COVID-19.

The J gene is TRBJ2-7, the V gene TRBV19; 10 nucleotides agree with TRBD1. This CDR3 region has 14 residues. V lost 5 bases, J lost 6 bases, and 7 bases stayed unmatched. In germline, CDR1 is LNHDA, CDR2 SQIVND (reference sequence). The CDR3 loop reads CASSLRQGAGEQYF. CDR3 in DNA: TGTGCCAGTAGTCTAAGACAGGGGGCGGGCGAGCAGTACTTC.

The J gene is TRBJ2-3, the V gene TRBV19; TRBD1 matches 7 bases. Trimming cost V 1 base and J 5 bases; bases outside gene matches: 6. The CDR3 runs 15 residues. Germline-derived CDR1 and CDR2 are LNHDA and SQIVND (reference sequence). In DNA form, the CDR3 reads TGTGCCAGTAGTATAGGGATAGGGGGCTTAGATACGCAGTATTTT. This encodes CASSIGIGGLDTQYF.

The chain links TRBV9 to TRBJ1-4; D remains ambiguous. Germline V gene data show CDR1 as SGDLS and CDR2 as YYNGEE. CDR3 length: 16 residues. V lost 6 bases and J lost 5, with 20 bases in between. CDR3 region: CASMGPVGRKNEKLFF. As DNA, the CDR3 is TGTGCCAGCATGGGCCCAGTGGGCAGGAAAAATGAAAAACTGTTTTTT.

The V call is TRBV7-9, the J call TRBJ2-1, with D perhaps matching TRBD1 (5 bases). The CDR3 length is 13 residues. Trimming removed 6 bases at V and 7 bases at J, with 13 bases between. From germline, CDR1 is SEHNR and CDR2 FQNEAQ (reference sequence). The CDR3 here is CASRRGAGNEQFF. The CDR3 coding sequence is TGTGCCAGCAGACGTGGGGCCGGTAATGAGCAGTTCTTC.

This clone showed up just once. CDR3 coding DNA: TGTGCCAGCAGCTTAGATGGGGCCGCGAACACCGGGGAGCTGTTTTTT. Its protein product is CASSLDGAANTGELFF. V is TRBV11-3 and J is TRBJ2-2, with D maybe TRBD1 (5 bases). This CDR3 has 16 residues. The ends were cut back, 0 bases at V and 0 bases at J, with 8 bases in the middle. From germline, CDR1 is SGHNT and CDR2 YENEEA.

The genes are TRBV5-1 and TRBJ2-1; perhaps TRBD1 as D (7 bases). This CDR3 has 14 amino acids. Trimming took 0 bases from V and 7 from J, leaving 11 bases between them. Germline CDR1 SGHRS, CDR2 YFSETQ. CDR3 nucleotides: TGCGCCAGCAGCTTGGTAGCAGGGGGGAATGAGCAGTTCTTC. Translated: CASSLVAGGNEQFF.

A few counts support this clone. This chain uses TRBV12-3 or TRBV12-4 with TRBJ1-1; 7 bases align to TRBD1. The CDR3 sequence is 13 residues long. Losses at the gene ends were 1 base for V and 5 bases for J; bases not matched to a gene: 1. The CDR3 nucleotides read TGTGCCAGCAGTTTAGTACAGGGGACTGAAGCTTTCTTT. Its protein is CASSLVQGTEAFF.

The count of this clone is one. This chain's CDR3 is CASSARQSPNYGYTF. As DNA, the CDR3 is TGTGCCAGCAGTGCAAGACAGTCCCCTAACTATGGCTACACCTTC. The rearrangement uses TRBV28 and TRBJ1-2; D possibly corresponds to TRBD1 (5 bases). Germline CDR1 MDHEN, CDR2 SYDVKM. Trimming left V 5 bases short and J 0 bases short, with 13 bases between. The CDR3 sequence is 15 residues long.

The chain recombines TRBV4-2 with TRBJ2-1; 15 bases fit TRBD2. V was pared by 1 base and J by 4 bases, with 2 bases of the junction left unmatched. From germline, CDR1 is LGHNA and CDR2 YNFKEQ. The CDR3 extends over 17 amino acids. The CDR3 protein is CASSQVGLAGGYNEQFF. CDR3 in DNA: TGTGCCAGCAGCCAAGTTGGACTAGCGGGAGGGTACAATGAGCAGTTCTTC.

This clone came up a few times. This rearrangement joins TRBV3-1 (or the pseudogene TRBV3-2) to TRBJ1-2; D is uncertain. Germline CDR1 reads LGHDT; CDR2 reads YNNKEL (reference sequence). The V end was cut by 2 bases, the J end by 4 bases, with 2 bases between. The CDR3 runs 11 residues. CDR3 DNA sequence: TGTGCCAGCAGCCAACGCTATGGCTACACCTTC. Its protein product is CASSQRYGYTF.

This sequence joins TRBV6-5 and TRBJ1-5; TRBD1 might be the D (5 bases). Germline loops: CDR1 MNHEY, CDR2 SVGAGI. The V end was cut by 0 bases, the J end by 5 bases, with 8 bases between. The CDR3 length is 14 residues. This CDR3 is CASSYSSGDQPQHF. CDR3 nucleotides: TGTGCCAGCAGTTACTCGTCGGGGGATCAGCCCCAGCATTTT.

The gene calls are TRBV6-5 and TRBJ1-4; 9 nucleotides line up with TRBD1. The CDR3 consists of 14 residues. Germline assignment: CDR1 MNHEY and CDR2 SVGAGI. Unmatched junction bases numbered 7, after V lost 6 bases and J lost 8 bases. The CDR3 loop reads CASSLGQGEEKLFF. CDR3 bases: TGTGCCAGCAGCTTGGGACAGGGCGAGGAAAAACTGTTTTTT.

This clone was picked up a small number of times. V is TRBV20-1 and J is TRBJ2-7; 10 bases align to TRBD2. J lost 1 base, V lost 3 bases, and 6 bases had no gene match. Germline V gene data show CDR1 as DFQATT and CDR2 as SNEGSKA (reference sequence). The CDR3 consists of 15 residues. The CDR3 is CSASTPAGGSYEQYF. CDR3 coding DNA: TGCAGTGCTAGTACCCCAGCGGGGGGGTCCTACGAGCAGTACTTC.

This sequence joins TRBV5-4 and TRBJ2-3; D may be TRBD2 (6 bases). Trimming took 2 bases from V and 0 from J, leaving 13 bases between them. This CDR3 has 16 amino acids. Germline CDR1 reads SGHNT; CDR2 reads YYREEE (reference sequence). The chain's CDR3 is CASSFEAGRSTDTQYF. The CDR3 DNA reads TGTGCCAGCAGCTTCGAGGCGGGGCGAAGCACAGATACGCAGTATTTT.

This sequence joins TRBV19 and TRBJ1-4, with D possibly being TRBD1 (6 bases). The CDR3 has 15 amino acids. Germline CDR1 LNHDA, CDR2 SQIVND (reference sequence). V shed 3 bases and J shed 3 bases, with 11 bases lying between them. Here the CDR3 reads CASSMGGGANEKLFF. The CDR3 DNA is TGTGCCAGTAGTATGGGAGGGGGGGCTAATGAAAAACTGTTTTTT.

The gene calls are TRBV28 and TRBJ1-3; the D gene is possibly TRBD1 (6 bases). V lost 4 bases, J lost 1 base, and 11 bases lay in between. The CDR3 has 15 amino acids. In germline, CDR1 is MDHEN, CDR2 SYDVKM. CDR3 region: CASSSAGVSGNTIYF. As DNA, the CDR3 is TGTGCCAGCAGTTCGGCAGGGGTATCTGGAAACACCATATATTTT.

The CDR3 nucleotides are TGTGCCAGTAGTATCGACAGGAGAAACACCATATATTTT. The encoded protein is CASSIDRRNTIYF. The chain uses TRBV19 and TRBJ1-3; D may be TRBD1 (6 bases). V was trimmed by 3 bases and J by 5 bases, leaving 8 bases between them. The CDR3 is 13 amino acids. Germline V gives CDR1 LNHDA, CDR2 SQIVND (reference sequence).

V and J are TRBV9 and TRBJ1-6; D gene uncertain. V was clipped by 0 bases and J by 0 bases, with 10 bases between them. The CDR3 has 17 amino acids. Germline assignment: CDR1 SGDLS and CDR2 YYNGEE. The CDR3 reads CASSVGQFSSYNSPLHF. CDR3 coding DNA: TGTGCCAGCAGCGTAGGCCAGTTCAGCTCCTATAATTCACCCCTCCACTTT.

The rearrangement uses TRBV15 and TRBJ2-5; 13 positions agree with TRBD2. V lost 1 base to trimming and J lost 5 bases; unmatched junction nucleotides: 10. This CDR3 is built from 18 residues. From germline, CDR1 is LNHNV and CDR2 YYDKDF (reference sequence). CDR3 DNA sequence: TGTGCCACCAGCAGAGGGCGGACTAGCGGGAGAGGGTGGGAGACCCAGTACTTC. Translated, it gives CATSRGRTSGRGWETQYF.

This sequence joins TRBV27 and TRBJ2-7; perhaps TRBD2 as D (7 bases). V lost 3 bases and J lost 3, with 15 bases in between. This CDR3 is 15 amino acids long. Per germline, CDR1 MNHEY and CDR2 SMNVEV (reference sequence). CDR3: CASSFGGDKSYEQYF. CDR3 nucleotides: TGTGCCAGCAGTTTTGGGGGGGACAAGAGCTACGAGCAGTACTTC.

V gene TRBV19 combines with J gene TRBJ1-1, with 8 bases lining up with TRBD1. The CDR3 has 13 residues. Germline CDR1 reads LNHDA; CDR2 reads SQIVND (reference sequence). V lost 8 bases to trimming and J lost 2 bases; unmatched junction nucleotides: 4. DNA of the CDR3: TGTGCCAGTCGGACAGGGCGAAACACTGAAGCTTTCTTT. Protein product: CASRTGRNTEAFF.

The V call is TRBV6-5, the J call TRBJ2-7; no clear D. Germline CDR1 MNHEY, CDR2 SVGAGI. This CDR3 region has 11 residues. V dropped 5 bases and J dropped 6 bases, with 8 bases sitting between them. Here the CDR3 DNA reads TGTGCCAGCAGTCTACGAGGCGAGCAGTACTTC. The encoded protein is CASSLRGEQYF.

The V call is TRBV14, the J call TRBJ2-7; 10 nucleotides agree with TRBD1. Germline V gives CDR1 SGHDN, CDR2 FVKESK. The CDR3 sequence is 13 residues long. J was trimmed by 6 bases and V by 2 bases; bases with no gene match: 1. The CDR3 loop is CASSQRQGAEQYF. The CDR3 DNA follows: TGTGCCAGCAGCCAAAGACAGGGGGCCGAGCAGTACTTC.

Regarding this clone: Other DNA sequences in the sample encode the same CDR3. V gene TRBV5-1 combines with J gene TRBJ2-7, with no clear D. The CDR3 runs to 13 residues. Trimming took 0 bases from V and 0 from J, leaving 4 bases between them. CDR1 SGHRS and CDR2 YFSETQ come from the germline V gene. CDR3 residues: CASSLGSSYEQYF. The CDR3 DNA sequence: TGCGCCAGCAGCTTGGGGAGCTCCTACGAGCAGTACTTC.

The DNA of the CDR3 is TGCGCCAGCAGCTTGGTTTCTAGCGACGAGACCCAGTACTTC. Residues: CASSLVSSDETQYF. The chain joins TRBV5-1 to TRBJ2-5, with D possibly being TRBD2 (6 bases). Trimming took off 0 bases at V and 5 bases at J, with 11 bases between the two ends. The germline V gene encodes CDR1 SGHRS and CDR2 YFSETQ. This CDR3 has 14 amino acids.

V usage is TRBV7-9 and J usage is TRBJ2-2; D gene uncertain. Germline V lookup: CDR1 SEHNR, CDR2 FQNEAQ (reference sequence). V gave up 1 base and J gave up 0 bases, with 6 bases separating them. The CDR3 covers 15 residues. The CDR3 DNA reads TGTGCCAGCAGCTTAGGAGCCTCGAACACCGGGGAGCTGTTTTTT. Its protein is CASSLGASNTGELFF.

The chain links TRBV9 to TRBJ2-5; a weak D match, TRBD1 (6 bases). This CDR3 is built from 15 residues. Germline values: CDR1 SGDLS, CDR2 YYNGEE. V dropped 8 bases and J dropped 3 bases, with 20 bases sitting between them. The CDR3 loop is CASSPHRTAKETQYF. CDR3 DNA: TGTGCCAGTAGCCCCCACCGGACAGCCAAAGAGACCCAGTACTTC.

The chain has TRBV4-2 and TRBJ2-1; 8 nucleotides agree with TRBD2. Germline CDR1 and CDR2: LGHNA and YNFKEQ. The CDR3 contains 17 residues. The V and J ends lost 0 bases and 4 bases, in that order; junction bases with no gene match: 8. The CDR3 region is CASSQEPIGRAYNEQFF. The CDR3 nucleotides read TGTGCCAGCAGCCAAGAACCTATCGGGAGGGCATACAATGAGCAGTTCTTC.

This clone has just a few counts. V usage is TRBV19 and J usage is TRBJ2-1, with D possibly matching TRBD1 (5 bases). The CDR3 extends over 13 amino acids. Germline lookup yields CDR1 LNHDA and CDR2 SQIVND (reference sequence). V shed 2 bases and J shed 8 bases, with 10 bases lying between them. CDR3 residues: CASSIYRGDEQFF. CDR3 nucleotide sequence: TGTGCCAGTAGTATATATAGGGGTGATGAGCAGTTCTTC.

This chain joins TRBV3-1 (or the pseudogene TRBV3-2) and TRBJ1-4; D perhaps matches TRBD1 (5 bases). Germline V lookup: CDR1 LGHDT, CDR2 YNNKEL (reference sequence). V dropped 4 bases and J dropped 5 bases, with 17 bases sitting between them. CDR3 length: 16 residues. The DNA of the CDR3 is TGTGCCAGCAGCCTGAATAGGGGCAGAGAAAATGAAAAACTGTTTTTT. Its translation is CASSLNRGRENEKLFF.

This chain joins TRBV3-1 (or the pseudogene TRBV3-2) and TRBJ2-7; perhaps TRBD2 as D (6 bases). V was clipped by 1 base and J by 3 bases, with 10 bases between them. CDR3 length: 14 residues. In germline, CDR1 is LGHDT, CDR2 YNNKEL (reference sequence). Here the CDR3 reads CASSQASVGYEQYF. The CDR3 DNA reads TGTGCCAGCAGCCAAGCTAGCGTCGGCTACGAGCAGTACTTC.

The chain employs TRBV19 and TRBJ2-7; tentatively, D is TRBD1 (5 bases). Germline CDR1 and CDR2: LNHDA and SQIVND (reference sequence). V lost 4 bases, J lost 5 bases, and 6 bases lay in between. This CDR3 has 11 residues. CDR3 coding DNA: TGTGCCAGTAGTAAGGGGAACGAGCAGTACTTC. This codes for CASSKGNEQYF.